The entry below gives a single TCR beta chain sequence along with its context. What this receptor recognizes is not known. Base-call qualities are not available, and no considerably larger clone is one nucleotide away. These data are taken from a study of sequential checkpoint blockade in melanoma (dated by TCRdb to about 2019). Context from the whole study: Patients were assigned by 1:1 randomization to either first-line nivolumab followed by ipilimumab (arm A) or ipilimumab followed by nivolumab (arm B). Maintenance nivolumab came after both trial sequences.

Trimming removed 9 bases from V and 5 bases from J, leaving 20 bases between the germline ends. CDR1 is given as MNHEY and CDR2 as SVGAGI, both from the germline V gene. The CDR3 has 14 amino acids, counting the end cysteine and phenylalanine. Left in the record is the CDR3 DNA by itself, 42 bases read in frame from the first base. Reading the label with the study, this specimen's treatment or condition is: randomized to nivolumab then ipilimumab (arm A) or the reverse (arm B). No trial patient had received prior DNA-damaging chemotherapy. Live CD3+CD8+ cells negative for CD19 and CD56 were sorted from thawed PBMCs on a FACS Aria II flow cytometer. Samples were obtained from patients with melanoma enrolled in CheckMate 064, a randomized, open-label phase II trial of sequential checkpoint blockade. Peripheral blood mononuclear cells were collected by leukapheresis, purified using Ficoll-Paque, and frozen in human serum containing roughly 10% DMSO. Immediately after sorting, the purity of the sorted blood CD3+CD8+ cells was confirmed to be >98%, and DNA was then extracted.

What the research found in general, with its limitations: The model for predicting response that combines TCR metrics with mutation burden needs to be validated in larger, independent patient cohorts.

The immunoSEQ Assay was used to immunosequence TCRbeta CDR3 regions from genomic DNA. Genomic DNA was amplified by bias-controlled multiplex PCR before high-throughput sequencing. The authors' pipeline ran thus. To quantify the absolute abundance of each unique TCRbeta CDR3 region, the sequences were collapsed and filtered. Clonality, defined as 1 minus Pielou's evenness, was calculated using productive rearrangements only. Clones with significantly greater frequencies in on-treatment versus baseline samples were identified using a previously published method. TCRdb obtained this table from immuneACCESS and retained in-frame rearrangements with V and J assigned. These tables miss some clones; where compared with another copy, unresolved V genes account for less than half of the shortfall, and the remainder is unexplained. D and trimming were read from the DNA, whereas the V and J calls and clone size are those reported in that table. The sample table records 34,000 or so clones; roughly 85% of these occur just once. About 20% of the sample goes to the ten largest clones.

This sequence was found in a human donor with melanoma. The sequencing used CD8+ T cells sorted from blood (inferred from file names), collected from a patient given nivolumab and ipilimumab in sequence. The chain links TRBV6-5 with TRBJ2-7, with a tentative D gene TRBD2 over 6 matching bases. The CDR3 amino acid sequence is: CASTQLASIHEQYF. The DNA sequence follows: TGTGCCAGTACCCAGCTAGCGAGTATCCACGAGCAGTACTTC.